A single count supports the clone carrying this T cell receptor (beta chain). This record belongs to a study of T cell changes during pregnancy in multiple sclerosis. Using immunoSEQ multiplex PCR, the repertoire was profiled, and TCRdb retains in-frame clones only, with some absent. The repertoire holds some 41,000 clones, with just over 90% as singletons. Germline V lookup: CDR1 MGHRA, CDR2 YSYEKL. Germline trimming cut 7 bases from V and 3 bases from J; bases unmatched to any gene: 12. There are 16 residues in the CDR3. The clonotype was recovered from a female donor with multiple sclerosis, enrolled in a pregnancy study. The specimen sequenced was PBMCs (not recorded whether the cells were cultured). This chain uses TRBV4-1 with TRBJ1-5; 7 bases fit TRBD1. The CDR3 DNA is TGCGCCAGCACCGCGCTCGCTGGGACAGTCAATCAGCCCCAGCATTTT. This sequence encodes CASTALAGTVNQPQHF.